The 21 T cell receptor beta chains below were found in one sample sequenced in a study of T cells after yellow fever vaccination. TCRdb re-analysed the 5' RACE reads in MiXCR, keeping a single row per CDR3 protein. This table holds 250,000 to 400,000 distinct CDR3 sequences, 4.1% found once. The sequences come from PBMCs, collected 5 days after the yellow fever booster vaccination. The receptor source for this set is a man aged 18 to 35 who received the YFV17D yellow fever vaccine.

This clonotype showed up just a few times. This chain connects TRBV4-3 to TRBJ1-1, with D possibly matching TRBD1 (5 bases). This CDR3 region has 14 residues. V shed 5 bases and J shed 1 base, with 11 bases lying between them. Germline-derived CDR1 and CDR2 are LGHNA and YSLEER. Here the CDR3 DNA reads TGCGCCAGCAGCGGACACAGAGAGAACACTGAAGCTTTCTTT. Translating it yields CASSGHRENTEAFF.

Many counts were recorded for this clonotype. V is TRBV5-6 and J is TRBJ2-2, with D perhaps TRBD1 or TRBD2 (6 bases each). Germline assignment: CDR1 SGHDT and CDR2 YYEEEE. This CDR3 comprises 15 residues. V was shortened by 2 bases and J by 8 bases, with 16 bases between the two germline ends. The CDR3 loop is CASSFYREVAGELFF. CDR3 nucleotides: TGTGCCAGCAGCTTCTACAGGGAGGTAGCGGGGGAGCTGTTTTTT.

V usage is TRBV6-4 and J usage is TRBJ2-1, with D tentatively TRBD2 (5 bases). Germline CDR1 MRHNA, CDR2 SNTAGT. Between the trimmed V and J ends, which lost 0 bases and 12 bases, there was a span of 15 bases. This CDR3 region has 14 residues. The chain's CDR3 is CASSDSTVSGPQFF. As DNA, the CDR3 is TGTGCCAGCAGTGACTCAACGGTCAGCGGCCCGCAGTTCTTC.

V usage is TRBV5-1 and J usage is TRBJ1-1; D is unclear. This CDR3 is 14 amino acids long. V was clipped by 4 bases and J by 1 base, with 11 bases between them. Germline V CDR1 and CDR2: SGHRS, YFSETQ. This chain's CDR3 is CASSTLSRNTEAFF. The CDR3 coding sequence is TGCGCCAGCAGCACCCTCAGTCGGAACACTGAAGCTTTCTTT.

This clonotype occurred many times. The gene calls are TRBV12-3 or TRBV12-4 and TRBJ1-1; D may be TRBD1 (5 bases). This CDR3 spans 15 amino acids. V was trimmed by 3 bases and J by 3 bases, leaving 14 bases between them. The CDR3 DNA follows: TGTGCCAGCAGTTTGGGGATAACAGGTGACACTGAAGCTTTCTTT. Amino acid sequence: CASSLGITGDTEAFF.

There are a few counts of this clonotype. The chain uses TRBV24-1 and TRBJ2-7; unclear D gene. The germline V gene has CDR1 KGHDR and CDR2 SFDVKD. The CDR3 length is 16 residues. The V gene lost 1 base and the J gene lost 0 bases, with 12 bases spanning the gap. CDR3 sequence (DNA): TGTGCCACCAGTGATTTCTACAGTACCCTCTCCTACGAGCAGTACTTC. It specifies CATSDFYSTLSYEQYF.

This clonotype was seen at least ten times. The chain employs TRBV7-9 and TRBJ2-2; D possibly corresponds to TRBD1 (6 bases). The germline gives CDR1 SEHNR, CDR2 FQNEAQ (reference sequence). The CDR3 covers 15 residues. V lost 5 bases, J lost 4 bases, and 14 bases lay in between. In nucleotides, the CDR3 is TGTGCCAGCAGCCTGTTACAGGGTCGCACCGGGGAGCTGTTTTTT. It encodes CASSLLQGRTGELFF.

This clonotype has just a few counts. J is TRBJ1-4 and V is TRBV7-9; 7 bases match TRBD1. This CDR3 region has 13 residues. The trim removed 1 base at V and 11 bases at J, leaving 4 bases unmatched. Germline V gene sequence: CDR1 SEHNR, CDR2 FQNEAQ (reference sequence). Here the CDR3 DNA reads TGTGCCAGCAGCTTAGGCGACAGGGAGAAACTGTTTTTT. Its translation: CASSLGDREKLFF.

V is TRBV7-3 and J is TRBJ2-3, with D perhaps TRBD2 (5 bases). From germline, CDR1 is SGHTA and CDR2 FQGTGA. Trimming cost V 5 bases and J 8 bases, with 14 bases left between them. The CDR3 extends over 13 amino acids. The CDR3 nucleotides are TGTGCCAGCAGCCGGGAACCATCGGGTACGCAGTATTTT. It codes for CASSREPSGTQYF. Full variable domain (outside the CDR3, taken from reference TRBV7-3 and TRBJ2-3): GAGVSQTPSNKVTEKGKYVELRCDPISGHTALYWYRQSLGQGPEFLIYFQGTGAADDSGLPNDRFFAVRPEGSVSTLKIQRTERGDSAVYLCASSREPSGTQYFGPGTRLTVL.

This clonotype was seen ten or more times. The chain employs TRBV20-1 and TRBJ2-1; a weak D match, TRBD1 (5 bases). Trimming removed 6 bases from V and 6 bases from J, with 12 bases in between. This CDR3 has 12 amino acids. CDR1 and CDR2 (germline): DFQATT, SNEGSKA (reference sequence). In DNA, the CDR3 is TGCAGTGCGGGGAAAGACAGCAATGAGCAGTTCTTC. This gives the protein CSAGKDSNEQFF.

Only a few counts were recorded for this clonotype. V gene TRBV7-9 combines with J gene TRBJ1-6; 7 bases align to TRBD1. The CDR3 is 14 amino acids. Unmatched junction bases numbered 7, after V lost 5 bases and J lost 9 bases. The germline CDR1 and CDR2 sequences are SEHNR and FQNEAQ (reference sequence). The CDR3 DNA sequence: TGTGCCAGCAGCGCGGGGACAGATAGTTCACCCCTCCACTTT. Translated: CASSAGTDSSPLHF.

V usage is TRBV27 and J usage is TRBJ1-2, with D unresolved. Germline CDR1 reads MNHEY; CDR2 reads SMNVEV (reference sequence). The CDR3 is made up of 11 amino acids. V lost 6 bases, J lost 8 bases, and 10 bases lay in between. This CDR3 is CASRSEGGYTF. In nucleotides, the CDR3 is TGTGCCAGCAGGTCGGAGGGAGGCTACACCTTC.

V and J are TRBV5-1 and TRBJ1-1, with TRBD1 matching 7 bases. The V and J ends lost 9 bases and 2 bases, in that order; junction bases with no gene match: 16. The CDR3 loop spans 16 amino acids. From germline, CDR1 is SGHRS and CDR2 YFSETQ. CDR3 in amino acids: CATSPSYRGFNTEAFF. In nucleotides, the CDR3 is TGCGCCACCTCACCCTCCTACAGGGGATTTAACACTGAAGCTTTCTTT.

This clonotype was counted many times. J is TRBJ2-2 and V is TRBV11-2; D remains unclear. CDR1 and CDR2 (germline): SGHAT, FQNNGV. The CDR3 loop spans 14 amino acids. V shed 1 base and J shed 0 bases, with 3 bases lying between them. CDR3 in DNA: TGTGCCAGCAGCTTAGCCACGAACACCGGGGAGCTGTTTTTT. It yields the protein CASSLATNTGELFF.

This CDR3 reads CASSSLQGAEAFF. The DNA for the CDR3 is TGTGCCAGCAGCTCCCTACAGGGGGCTGAAGCTTTCTTT. The chain joins TRBV7-2 to TRBJ1-1; 8 bases align to TRBD1. The ends lost 4 bases at V and 6 bases at J; junction bases unmatched: 4. The CDR3 runs to 13 residues. Germline CDR1 SGHTA, CDR2 FQGNSA.

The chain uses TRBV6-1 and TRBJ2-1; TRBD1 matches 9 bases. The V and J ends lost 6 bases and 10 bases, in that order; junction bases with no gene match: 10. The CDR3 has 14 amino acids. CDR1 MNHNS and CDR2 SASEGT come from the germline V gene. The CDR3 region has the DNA TGTGCCAGCAGCCCACGGACAGGGGAAGGGGAGCAGTTCTTC. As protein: CASSPRTGEGEQFF.

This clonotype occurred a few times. CDR3 amino acids: CASSLAGFKNIQYF. The CDR3 region has the DNA TGTGCCAGCAGCTTAGCTGGCTTCAAAAACATTCAGTACTTC. The chain is built from TRBV7-2 and TRBJ2-4; D unresolved. Germline V gene sequence: CDR1 SGHTA, CDR2 FQGNSA. Trimming shortened V by 0 bases and J by 3 bases, and 6 bases separated the two germline ends. The CDR3 has 14 residues.

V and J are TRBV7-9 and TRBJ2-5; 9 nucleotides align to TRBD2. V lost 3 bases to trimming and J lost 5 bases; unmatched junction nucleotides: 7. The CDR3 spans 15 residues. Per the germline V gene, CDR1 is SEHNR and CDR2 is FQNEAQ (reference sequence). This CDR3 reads CASSFIGTSSETQYF. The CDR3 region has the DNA TGTGCCAGCAGCTTTATCGGGACTAGCTCGGAGACCCAGTACTTC.

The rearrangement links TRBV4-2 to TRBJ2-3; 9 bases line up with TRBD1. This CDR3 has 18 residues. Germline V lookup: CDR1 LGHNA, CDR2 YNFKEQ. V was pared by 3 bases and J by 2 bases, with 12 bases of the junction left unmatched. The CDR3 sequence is CASSHPGTGTTDTDTQYF. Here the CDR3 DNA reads TGTGCCAGCAGCCACCCCGGGACAGGGACTACGGACACAGATACGCAGTATTTT.

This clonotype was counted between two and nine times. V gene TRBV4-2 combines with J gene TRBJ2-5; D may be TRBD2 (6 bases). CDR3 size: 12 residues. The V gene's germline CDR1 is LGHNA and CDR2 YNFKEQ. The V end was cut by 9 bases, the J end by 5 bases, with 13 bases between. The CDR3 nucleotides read TGTGCCAGTGGGGGACTCGGGGAGACCCAGTACTTC. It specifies CASGGLGETQYF.

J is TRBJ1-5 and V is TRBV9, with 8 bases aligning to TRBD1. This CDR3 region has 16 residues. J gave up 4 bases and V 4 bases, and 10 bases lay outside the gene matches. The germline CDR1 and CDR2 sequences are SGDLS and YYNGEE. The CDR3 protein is CASSPGTGASNQPQHF. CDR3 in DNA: TGTGCCAGCAGCCCGGGGACAGGAGCATCTAATCAGCCCCAGCATTTT.